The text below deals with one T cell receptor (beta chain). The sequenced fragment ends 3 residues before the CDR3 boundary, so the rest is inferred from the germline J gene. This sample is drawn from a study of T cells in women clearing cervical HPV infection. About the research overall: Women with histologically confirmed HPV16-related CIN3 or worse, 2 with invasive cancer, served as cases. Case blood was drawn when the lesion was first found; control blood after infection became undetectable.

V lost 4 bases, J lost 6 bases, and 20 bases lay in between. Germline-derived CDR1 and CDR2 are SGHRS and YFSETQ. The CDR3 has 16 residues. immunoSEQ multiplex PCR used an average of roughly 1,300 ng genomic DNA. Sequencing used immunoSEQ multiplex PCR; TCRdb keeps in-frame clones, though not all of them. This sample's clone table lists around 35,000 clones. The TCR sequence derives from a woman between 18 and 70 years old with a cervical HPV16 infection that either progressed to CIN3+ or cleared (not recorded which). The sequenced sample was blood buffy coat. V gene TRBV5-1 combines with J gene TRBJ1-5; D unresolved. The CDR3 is CASSPDGLGRGQPQHF. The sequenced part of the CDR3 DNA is TGCGCCAGCAGCCCGGATGGTTTGGGTCGGGGTCAGCCC.